This TCR beta chain was profiled in a study of spatial heterogeneity in lung cancer. Across the whole study: In tumor regions, TCR transcript counts tracked strongly with a T cell module score from matched bulk RNA-seq. The study's findings and limits: Within tumors, counts of expanded alpha and beta TCRs tracked tumor mutation counts.

To note about this clonotype: Its target is unknown.

TCRdb re-called the 5' RACE reads through MiXCR, storing one row per CDR3 protein. The table shows about 100,000 distinct CDR3 sequences, with around 4.8% occurring only once. The time point: sample taken at primary tumor resection. Trimming cost V 4 bases and J 3 bases, with 11 bases left between them. Germline-derived CDR1 and CDR2 are SGHRS and YFSETQ. The length of the CDR3 is 13 residues. The V gene is TRBV5-1, the J gene TRBJ2-7, with no clear D. Here the sequenced sample was lung tumor tissue, taken at surgery. This TCR derives from a male donor with early-stage non-small cell lung cancer. The CDR3 sequence: CASSLGDVYEQYF. CDR3 nucleotides: TGCGCCAGCAGCCTAGGCGACGTCTACGAGCAGTACTTC.